This is a list of T cell receptor beta chains from one sample in a study of immune characterization of retroperitoneal liposarcoma. A single record per CDR3 protein comes from TCRdb applying MiXCR to the PCR reads. The sample shows around 19,000 distinct CDR3 sequences, approximately 35% of them seen only once. Input material: blood. All receptors come from a male donor with retroperitoneal liposarcoma. CDR3s include the opening cysteine and the closing phenylalanine or tryptophan. Fields, in order: clone size, D gene, J gene, V gene, CDR3 DNA, CDR3 protein. D genes are given only for firm matches. Clone size appears in some rows only: once, few, many, or a class for an expanded clone.

abundance: medium-sized
d_gene: TRBD2
j_gene: TRBJ2-1
v_gene: TRBV7-7
CDR3nt: TGTGCTAGCAGCTTAGATGCTAGCGGGAGGGCGAATGAGCAGTTCTTC
CDR3aa: CASSLDASGRANEQFF

abundance: once
d_gene: NA
j_gene: TRBJ2-7
v_gene: TRBV7-2
CDR3nt: TGTGCCAGCAGCTCCGAGGGTGGGAACACCGGGGAGCTGTACTTC
CDR3aa: CASSSEGGNTGELYF

abundance: NA
d_gene: NA
j_gene: TRBJ2-1
v_gene: TRBV12-3/TRBV12-4
CDR3nt: TGTGCCAGCAGTCACAGGAACCACGAGCAGTTCTTC
CDR3aa: CASSHRNHEQFF

abundance: NA
d_gene: NA
j_gene: TRBJ2-3
v_gene: TRBV6-1
CDR3nt: TGTGCCAGCAGTGAATACGGGGGCTCAAACACAGATACGCAGTATTTT
CDR3aa: CASSEYGGSNTDTQYF

abundance: NA
d_gene: NA
j_gene: TRBJ2-3
v_gene: TRBV6-1
CDR3nt: TGTGCCAGCATCCGGGGGCCTAGCGGCCCCATGGGCACAGATACGCAGTATTTT
CDR3aa: CASIRGPSGPMGTDTQYF

abundance: NA
d_gene: NA
j_gene: TRBJ2-1
v_gene: TRBV6-8
CDR3nt: TGTGCCAGCAGAAAACAAGGGTTGGAGACCCAGTTCTTC
CDR3aa: CASRKQGLETQFF

abundance: few
d_gene: NA
j_gene: TRBJ2-2
v_gene: TRBV27
CDR3nt: TGTGCCAGCAGTTTTAAGGGGGTTACCGGGGAGCTGTTTTTT
CDR3aa: CASSFKGVTGELFF

abundance: many
d_gene: TRBD2
j_gene: TRBJ2-5
v_gene: TRBV6-1
CDR3nt: TGTGCCGTAACATGGGGACTACGCGAGACCCAGTACTTC
CDR3aa: CAVTWGLRETQYF

abundance: NA
d_gene: TRBD2
j_gene: TRBJ2-5
v_gene: TRBV6-1
CDR3nt: TGTGCCAGCAGTGACCTAGCGGGGGGGGGGCAGGAGACCCAGTACTTC
CDR3aa: CASSDLAGGGQETQYF

abundance: NA
d_gene: NA
j_gene: TRBJ2-2
v_gene: TRBV11-2
CDR3nt: TGTGCCAGCAGCTTAGGTACACAGGTAGACACCGGGGAGCTGTTTTTT
CDR3aa: CASSLGTQVDTGELFF

abundance: many
d_gene: TRBD2
j_gene: TRBJ2-7
v_gene: TRBV12-3/TRBV12-4
CDR3nt: TGTGCCAGCAGTTTTGGTAGCGGGGGGGACGAGCAGTACTTC
CDR3aa: CASSFGSGGDEQYF

abundance: few
d_gene: TRBD1
j_gene: TRBJ1-6
v_gene: TRBV27
CDR3nt: TGTGCCAGCAGTTTAGATGTCGGGACAGGGGGCGGTCCACCCCTCCACTTT
CDR3aa: CASSLDVGTGGGPPLHF

abundance: NA
d_gene: TRBD1
j_gene: TRBJ2-7
v_gene: TRBV19
CDR3nt: TGTGCCAGCAAGACGACAGGGCAGTACGAGCAGTACTTC
CDR3aa: CASKTTGQYEQYF